This T cell receptor (beta chain) was found in a study of cytomegalovirus exposure and HLA in healthy donors. CDR1 is SQVTM and CDR2 is ANQGSEA in the germline V gene. This CDR3 spans 12 amino acids. A multiplex PCR was run with 60 Vbeta primers and 13 Jbeta primers. Produced via immunoSEQ multiplex PCR; TCRdb's table is partial and in-frame only. This table has almost 200,000 clones, roughly 85% appearing once. The count of this clone is one. J is TRBJ2-1 and V is TRBV29-1, with a tentative D call TRBD2 (6 bases). This receptor was identified in a woman younger than 45 in good health and CMV-seropositive. The sequenced sample was PBMCs. CDR3 nucleotide sequence: TGCAGGGGGGGACTCCCTGACAATGAGCAGTTCTTC. Its translation: CRGGLPDNEQFF.